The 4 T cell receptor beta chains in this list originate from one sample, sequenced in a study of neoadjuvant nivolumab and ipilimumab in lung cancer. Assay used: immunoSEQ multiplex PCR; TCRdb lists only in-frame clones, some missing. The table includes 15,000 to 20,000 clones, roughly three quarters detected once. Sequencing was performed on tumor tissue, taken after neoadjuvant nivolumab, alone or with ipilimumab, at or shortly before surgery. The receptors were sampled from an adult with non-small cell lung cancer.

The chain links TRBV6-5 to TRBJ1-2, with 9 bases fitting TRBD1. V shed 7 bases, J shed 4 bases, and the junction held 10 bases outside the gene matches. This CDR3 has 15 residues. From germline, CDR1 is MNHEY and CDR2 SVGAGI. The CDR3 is CASTISGTGSYGYTF. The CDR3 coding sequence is TGTGCCAGCACAATCTCCGGGACAGGGTCCTATGGCTACACCTTC.

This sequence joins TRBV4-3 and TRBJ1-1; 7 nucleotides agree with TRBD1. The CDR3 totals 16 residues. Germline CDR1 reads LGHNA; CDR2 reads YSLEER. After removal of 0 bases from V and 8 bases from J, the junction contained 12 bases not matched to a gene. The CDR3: CASSQDQVAGGIEAFF. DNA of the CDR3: TGCGCCAGCAGCCAAGATCAAGTCGCAGGGGGGATCGAAGCTTTCTTT.

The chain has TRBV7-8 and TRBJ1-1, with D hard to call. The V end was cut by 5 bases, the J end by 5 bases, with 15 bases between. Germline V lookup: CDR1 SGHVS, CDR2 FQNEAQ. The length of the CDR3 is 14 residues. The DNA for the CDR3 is TGTGCCAGCAGCCCTAGGACCGGTCGGACTGAAGCTTTCTTT. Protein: CASSPRTGRTEAFF.

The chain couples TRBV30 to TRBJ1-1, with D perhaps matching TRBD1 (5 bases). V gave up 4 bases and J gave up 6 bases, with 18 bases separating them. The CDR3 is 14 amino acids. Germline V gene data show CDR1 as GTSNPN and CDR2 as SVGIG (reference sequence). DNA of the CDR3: TGTGCCTGGACCGACGAGGAGGGGAATCCTGAAGCTTTCTTT. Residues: CAWTDEEGNPEAFF.